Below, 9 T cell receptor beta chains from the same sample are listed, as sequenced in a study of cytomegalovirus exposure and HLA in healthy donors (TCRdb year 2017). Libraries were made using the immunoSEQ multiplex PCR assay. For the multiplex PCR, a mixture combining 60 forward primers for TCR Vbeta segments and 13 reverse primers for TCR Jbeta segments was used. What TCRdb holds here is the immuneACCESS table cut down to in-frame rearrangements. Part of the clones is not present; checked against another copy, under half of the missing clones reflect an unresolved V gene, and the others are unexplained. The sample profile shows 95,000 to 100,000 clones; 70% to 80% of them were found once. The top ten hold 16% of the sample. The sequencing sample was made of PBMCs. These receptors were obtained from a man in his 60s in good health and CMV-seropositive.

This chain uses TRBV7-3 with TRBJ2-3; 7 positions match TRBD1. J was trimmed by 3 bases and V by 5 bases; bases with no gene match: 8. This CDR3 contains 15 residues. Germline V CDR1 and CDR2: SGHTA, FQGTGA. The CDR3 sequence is CASSPKQGSTDTQYF. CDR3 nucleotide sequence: TGTGCCAGCAGCCCCAAACAGGGGAGTACAGATACGCAGTATTTT.

CDR3 residues: CASSPTFNYGYTF. The CDR3 region has the DNA TGTGCCAGCAGCCCCACATTTAACTATGGCTACACCTTC. The rearrangement links TRBV7-6 to TRBJ1-2; no clear D gene. The CDR3 sequence is 13 residues long. V lost 5 bases to trimming and J lost 1 base, with 8 bases between them. In germline, CDR1 is SGHVS, CDR2 FNYEAQ.

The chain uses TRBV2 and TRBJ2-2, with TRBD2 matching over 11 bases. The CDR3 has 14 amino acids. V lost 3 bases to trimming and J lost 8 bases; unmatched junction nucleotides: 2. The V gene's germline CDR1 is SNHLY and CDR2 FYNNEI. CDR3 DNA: TGTGCCAGCAGTGAGACTAGCGGGGTGGGGGAGCTGTTTTTT. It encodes CASSETSGVGELFF.

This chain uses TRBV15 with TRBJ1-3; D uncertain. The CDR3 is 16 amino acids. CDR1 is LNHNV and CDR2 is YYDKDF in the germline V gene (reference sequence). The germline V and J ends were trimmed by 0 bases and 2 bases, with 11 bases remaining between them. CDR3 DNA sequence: TGTGCCACCAGCAGAGATCGTGGCCGCCCTGGAAACACCATATATTTT. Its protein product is CATSRDRGRPGNTIYF.

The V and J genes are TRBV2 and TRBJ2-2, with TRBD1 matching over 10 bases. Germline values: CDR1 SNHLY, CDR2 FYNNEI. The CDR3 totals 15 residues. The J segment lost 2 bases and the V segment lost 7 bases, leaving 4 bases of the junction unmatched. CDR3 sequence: CASKGQGVNTGELFF. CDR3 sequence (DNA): TGTGCCAGCAAAGGACAGGGGGTCAACACCGGGGAGCTGTTTTTT.

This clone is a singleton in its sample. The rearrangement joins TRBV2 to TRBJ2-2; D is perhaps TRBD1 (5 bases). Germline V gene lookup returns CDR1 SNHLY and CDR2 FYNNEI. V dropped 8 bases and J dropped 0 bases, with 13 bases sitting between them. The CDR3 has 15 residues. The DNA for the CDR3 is TGTGCCAGCGGGGTTGAGACAGCGAACACCGGGGAGCTGTTTTTT. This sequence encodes CASGVETANTGELFF.

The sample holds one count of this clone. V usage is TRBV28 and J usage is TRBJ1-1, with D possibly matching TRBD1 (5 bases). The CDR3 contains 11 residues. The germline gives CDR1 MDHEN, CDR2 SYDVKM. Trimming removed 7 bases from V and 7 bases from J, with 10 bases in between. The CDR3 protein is CASMGGNEAFF. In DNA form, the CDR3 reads TGTGCCAGCATGGGGGGAAATGAAGCTTTCTTT.

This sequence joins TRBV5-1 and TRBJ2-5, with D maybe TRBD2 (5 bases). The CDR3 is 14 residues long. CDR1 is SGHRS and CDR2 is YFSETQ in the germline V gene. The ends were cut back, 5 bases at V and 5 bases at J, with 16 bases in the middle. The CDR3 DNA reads TGCGCCAGCAGTCCCTTAGAGGGCGGTGAGACCCAGTACTTC. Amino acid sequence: CASSPLEGGETQYF.

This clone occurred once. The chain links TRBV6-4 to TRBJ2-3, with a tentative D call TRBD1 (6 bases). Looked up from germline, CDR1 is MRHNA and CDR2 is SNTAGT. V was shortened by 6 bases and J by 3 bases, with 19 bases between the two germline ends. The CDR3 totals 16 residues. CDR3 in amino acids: CASSLGQDLATDTQYF. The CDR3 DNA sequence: TGTGCCAGCAGCCTGGGACAAGACTTAGCGACAGATACGCAGTATTTT.